The 25 T cell receptor beta chains below were found in one sample sequenced in a study of CD8+CD57+ T cells in acquired aplastic anemia (dated by TCRdb to the late 2010s). The patients picked for sequencing were ones in whom flow cytometry had shown an expansion of CD8+CD57+ cells. Data came from an Illumina HiSeq 2000. Genomic DNA served as template for TCR beta VDJ combination and CDR3 sequence profiling. TCRdb trimmed public reads at Q25 via fastp, called clones via MiXCR and kept in-frame beta chains. One record per CDR3 amino acid sequence lists the most common genes and DNA. The sample profile shows around 150,000 distinct CDR3 sequences; around 48% of them were found once. The top ten hold approximately 2.9% of the sample. The specimen was sorted CD4+, CD8+, or CD8+CD57+ T cells (not recorded which) from PBMCs. All receptors derive from a human donor with aplastic anemia.

As to this clonotype: The junction does not match germline at one end; this may be a read error. The chain has TRBV19 and TRBJ2-7, with D uncertain. Per the germline V gene, CDR1 is LNHDA and CDR2 is SQIVND (reference sequence). The CDR3 contains 12 residues. CDR3 nucleotides: TGTGCCAGTAATATAAGCCCCGGCGAGCAGTGCTTC. Translated: CASNISPGEQCF.

This clonotype was seen at least ten times. The chain recombines TRBV19 with TRBJ2-1; 10 positions match TRBD1. Unmatched junction bases numbered 6, after V lost 8 bases and J lost 2 bases. The CDR3 consists of 15 residues. Looked up from germline, CDR1 is LNHDA and CDR2 is SQIVND (reference sequence). CDR3 amino acids: CASHPGTGAYNEQFF. CDR3 nucleotide sequence: TGTGCCAGTCACCCCGGGACAGGGGCCTACAATGAGCAGTTCTTC.

The chain joins TRBV10-3 to TRBJ1-1; D gene unclear. CDR3 length equals 15 residues. In germline, CDR1 is ENHRY, CDR2 SYGVKD. V lost 6 bases to trimming and J lost 0 bases, with 14 bases between them. CDR3 bases: TGTGCCATCAGGGGCTTGGACCCCATGAACACTGAAGCTTTCTTT. This codes for CAIRGLDPMNTEAFF.

With respect to this clonotype: The conserved phenylalanine or tryptophan is not found at the CDR3 terminus, so this likely reflects a read error. The chain couples TRBV10-3 to TRBJ1-2, with D maybe TRBD1 (5 bases). Germline V lookup: CDR1 ENHRY, CDR2 SYGVKD. The CDR3 loop spans 14 amino acids. Trimming took off 3 bases at V and 2 bases at J, with 10 bases between the two ends. CDR3 nucleotide sequence: TGTGCCATCAGTGAAGGGACGGTGAACTATGGCTACACCTGC. It yields the protein CAISEGTVNYGYTC.

The chain carries TRBV19 and TRBJ2-1; no clear D. With 8 bases removed from V and 3 bases from J, the gap between germline ends came to 5 bases. This CDR3 comprises 11 residues. Germline V lookup: CDR1 LNHDA, CDR2 SQIVND (reference sequence). DNA for the CDR3: TGTGCCAGTCAGAACTACAATGAGCAGTTCTTC. Its protein product is CASQNYNEQFF.

The chain employs TRBV12-3 or TRBV12-4 and TRBJ2-1; D not resolved. The CDR3 spans 14 residues. V lost 8 bases to trimming and J lost 6 bases, with 17 bases between them. In DNA, the CDR3 is TGTGCCAGCTATGACCCATCGTTGAGCAATGAGCAGTTCTTC. Translated, it gives CASYDPSLSNEQFF.

This sequence joins TRBV19 and TRBJ2-7; weak D call: TRBD1 (6 bases). This CDR3 spans 15 amino acids. Trimming took off 3 bases at V and 5 bases at J, with 17 bases between the two ends. Germline V lookup: CDR1 LNHDA, CDR2 SQIVND (reference sequence). The CDR3: CASSIGTGRFNEQYF. CDR3 bases: TGTGCCAGTAGTATCGGAACAGGGCGATTTAACGAGCAGTACTTC.

The chain employs TRBV18 and TRBJ2-5, with TRBD2 matching over 10 bases. J was trimmed by 0 bases and V by 8 bases; bases with no gene match: 6. Per germline, CDR1 KGHSH and CDR2 LQKENI. This CDR3 is 15 amino acids long. CDR3: CASTELAGNQETQYF. As DNA, the CDR3 is TGTGCCAGCACAGAACTAGCGGGGAACCAAGAGACCCAGTACTTC.

This clonotype has only a few counts. The V gene is TRBV6-2 or TRBV6-3, the J gene TRBJ2-3; D is perhaps TRBD1 (6 bases). This CDR3 is 15 amino acids long. V shed 0 bases and J shed 4 bases, with 11 bases lying between them. From germline, CDR1 is MNHEY and CDR2 SVGEGT. CDR3 region: CASSYSGQSPDTQYF. CDR3 in DNA: TGTGCCAGCAGTTACTCCGGACAGTCGCCAGATACGCAGTATTTT.

This clonotype was picked up many times. V and J are TRBV2 and TRBJ1-2, with D possibly matching TRBD1 (5 bases). CDR3 size: 13 residues. The germline gives CDR1 SNHLY, CDR2 FYNNEI. V lost 7 bases, J lost 8 bases, and 17 bases lay in between. CDR3 nucleotides: TGTGCCAGCACCCCCGGGGAGGGGCGGGGCTACACCTTC. Its translation is CASTPGEGRGYTF.

The V gene is TRBV10-3, the J gene TRBJ2-5; 7 nucleotides align to TRBD2. In germline, CDR1 is ENHRY, CDR2 SYGVKD. Trimming cost V 10 bases and J 2 bases; bases outside gene matches: 7. The CDR3 totals 13 residues. In DNA, the CDR3 is TGTGCCAGTATGGAGCGGGGACAAGAGACCCAGTACTTC. Encoded protein: CASMERGQETQYF.

The CDR3 region is CASSIGTGNSPLHF. DNA for the CDR3: TGTGCCAGTAGTATTGGGACAGGGAATTCACCCCTCCACTTT. The chain links TRBV19 to TRBJ1-6; 9 nucleotides match TRBD1. CDR3 length: 14 residues. V dropped 3 bases and J dropped 7; count of bases not matched to a gene: 1. Germline assignment: CDR1 LNHDA and CDR2 SQIVND (reference sequence).

This chain joins TRBV2 and TRBJ1-6, with TRBD1 matching over 7 bases. The CDR3 consists of 13 residues. In germline, CDR1 is SNHLY, CDR2 FYNNEI. For the CDR3, the DNA is TGTGCAACCGGGGACAGACTTGGTTTACCCCTCCACTTT. It codes for CATGDRLGLPLHF.

V usage is TRBV20-1 and J usage is TRBJ1-1; D remains ambiguous. This CDR3 is built from 15 residues. V dropped 6 bases and J dropped 3 bases, with 20 bases sitting between them. The germline V gene has CDR1 DFQATT and CDR2 SNEGSKA (reference sequence). The CDR3 DNA reads TGCAGTGCGAAATCTACGGACTCAGAGGACACTGAAGCTTTCTTT. It is translated as CSAKSTDSEDTEAFF.

This clonotype was picked up many times. The chain couples TRBV7-9 to TRBJ2-5; D is uncertain. Germline V lookup: CDR1 SEHNR, CDR2 FQNEAQ (reference sequence). V was shortened by 6 bases and J by 5 bases, with 4 bases between the two germline ends. The CDR3 is 10 amino acids. As DNA, the CDR3 is TGTGCCAGCAGGGACGAGACCCAGTACTTC. It translates to CASRDETQYF.

This clonotype was found many times. V is TRBV6-1 and J is TRBJ2-2, with D maybe TRBD2 (5 bases). Germline values: CDR1 MNHNS, CDR2 SASEGT. Trimming stripped 7 bases from V and 5 bases from J, with 20 bases between. The CDR3 totals 16 residues. CDR3 DNA: TGTGCCAGCAAAGAAGGTGCCGAGCGGAGAACCGGGGAGCTGTTTTTT. Protein product: CASKEGAERRTGELFF.

This clonotype appeared a few times. It may be a read error: a sequence one base away is much more abundant. The CDR3 ends on some other residue instead of the conserved phenylalanine or tryptophan, so this is likely a read error. The chain carries TRBV11-1 and TRBJ2-2; D might be TRBD1 (6 bases). Deletions cut 2 bases from V and 0 bases from J, with 19 bases between. The CDR3 covers 19 residues. Germline V gene data show CDR1 as SGHAT and CDR2 as FQDESV (reference sequence). The CDR3 nucleotides are TGTGCCAGCAGCTTACGCCCCTCCAGGGGAACCACGAACACCGGGGAGCTGTTTTCT. It yields the protein CASSLRPSRGTTNTGELFS.

The gene calls are TRBV5-1 and TRBJ2-5; D ambiguous. Germline V CDR1 and CDR2: SGHRS, YFSETQ. Trimming pared 9 bases from V and 1 base from J, leaving 1 base between. CDR3 length: 9 amino acids. The chain's CDR3 is CATQETQYF. Written as DNA, the CDR3 is TGCGCCACCCAAGAGACCCAGTACTTC.

As concerns this clonotype: One end of the junction is discordant with germline, which a read error may explain. The J gene is TRBJ2-3, the V gene TRBV5-4; 9 bases line up with TRBD2. CDR1 SGHNT and CDR2 YYREEE come from the germline V gene (reference sequence). This CDR3 has 14 amino acids. DNA of the CDR3: TGTACCAGCAGCCCGGCTAGCGGGGCAGATACGCAGTATTTT. Residues: CTSSPASGADTQYF.

This clonotype appeared many times. V and J are TRBV14 and TRBJ2-3; perhaps TRBD1 as D (5 bases). The V gene lost 0 bases and the J gene lost 2 bases, with 9 bases spanning the gap. Germline V gene lookup returns CDR1 SGHDN and CDR2 FVKESK. This CDR3 has 15 amino acids. CDR3 region: CASSQDTGSTDTQYF. The CDR3 region has the DNA TGTGCCAGCAGCCAAGACACAGGATCCACAGATACGCAGTATTTT. The whole variable domain, remainder taken from reference TRBV14 and TRBJ2-3, is EAGVTQFPSHSVIEKGQTVTLRCDPISGHDNLYWYRRVMGKEIKFLLHFVKESKQDESGMPNNRFLAERTGGTYSTLKVQPAELEDSGVYFCASSQDTGSTDTQYFGPGTRLTVL.

By its share, this clonotype is medium-sized (0.01 to 0.1%). The chain uses TRBV12-3 or TRBV12-4 and TRBJ2-7; D is unresolved. This CDR3 region has 13 residues. V dropped 5 bases and J dropped 3 bases, with 11 bases sitting between them. CDR3 loop: CASSRPGNYEQYF. The DNA of the CDR3 is TGTGCCAGCAGTCGGCCTGGAAACTACGAGCAGTACTTC.

The table lists this clonotype with many counts. The chain recombines TRBV20-1 with TRBJ1-4; D possibly corresponds to TRBD1 (6 bases). The CDR3 length is 12 residues. V shed 6 bases and J shed 8 bases, with 13 bases lying between them. The germline gives CDR1 DFQATT, CDR2 SNEGSKA (reference sequence). CDR3 bases: TGCAGTGCCCCTGAGGGGGGAGAAAAACTGTTTTTT. Translated, it gives CSAPEGGEKLFF.

This clonotype was picked up many times. V is TRBV6-1 and J is TRBJ2-7; 7 nucleotides match TRBD1. There are 16 residues in the CDR3. The J segment lost 2 bases and the V segment lost 8 bases, leaving 15 bases of the junction unmatched. CDR1 MNHNS and CDR2 SASEGT come from the germline V gene. CDR3 bases: TGTGCCAGCCATAGTATCCGGGGACAGAATACCTACGAGCAGTACTTC. The encoded protein is CASHSIRGQNTYEQYF.

V gene TRBV6-5 combines with J gene TRBJ1-2; the D gene is possibly TRBD1 (6 bases). V was clipped by 2 bases and J by 7 bases, with 8 bases between them. In germline, CDR1 is MNHEY, CDR2 SVGAGI. CDR3 length: 12 residues. CDR3 nucleotide sequence: TGTGCCAGCAGTTACGGGACATTTGGCTACACCTTC. Encoded protein: CASSYGTFGYTF.

V is TRBV10-3 and J is TRBJ1-1; D is ambiguous. Between the trimmed V and J ends, which lost 6 bases and 6 bases, there was a span of 8 bases. The length of the CDR3 is 11 residues. Germline V lookup: CDR1 ENHRY, CDR2 SYGVKD. The CDR3 loop is CAIRTNSEAFF. The CDR3 nucleotides read TGTGCCATCAGGACAAATTCTGAAGCTTTCTTT.